What follows are 12 T cell receptor beta chains derived from one specimen sequenced in a study of CXCR3-negative and CXCR3-positive naive CD8 T cells. Points from the study as a whole: Against CXCR3-negative naive cells, CXCR3-positive naive cells showed more hydrophobic TRB CDR3s.

The antigens of these receptors remain unknown. 5' RACE with UMI labels generated the TRB cDNA libraries. TCRdb reworked the 5' RACE reads into one entry per CDR3 protein, no DNA. In all, the sample yields over 100,000 distinct CDR3 sequences. Sequenced sample: naive CXCR3+ CD8+ T cells from blood. The subset: CD45RO-CCR7+CD27+CD95- naive CD8+ T cells expressing CXCR3 (TNR3+). The receptors come from a human donor in good health. Some clones in this sample may be carry-over from other donors' samples.

The CDR3 loop reads CASSLYSNSYEQYF. This chain uses TRBV12-3 or TRBV12-4 with TRBJ2-7. This CDR3 has 14 amino acids.

The chain has TRBV20-1 and TRBJ2-7. This CDR3 region has 15 residues. The germline gives CDR1 DFQATT, CDR2 SNEGSKA (reference sequence). The CDR3 is CSARDREDVSYEQYF.

V usage is TRBV5-8 and J usage is TRBJ2-2; TCRdb gives TRBD1 as the D gene, but with no DNA this cannot be confirmed. CDR3 length equals 20 residues. From germline, CDR1 is SGHTS and CDR2 YDEGEE. CDR3 amino acids: CASSRIPSAAPRQNTGELFF.

The chain uses TRBV6-5 and TRBJ2-7. Germline V lookup: CDR1 MNHEY, CDR2 SVGAGI. This CDR3 comprises 14 residues. The CDR3 reads CASSPRQGYYEQYF.

V is TRBV4-1 and J is TRBJ1-1. Germline assignment: CDR1 MGHRA and CDR2 YSYEKL. The CDR3 runs 13 residues. This chain's CDR3 is CASSPAGGTEAFF.

The chain employs TRBV20-1 and TRBJ2-2; TCRdb calls TRBD2, which cannot be checked without DNA. This CDR3 spans 13 amino acids. CDR1 and CDR2 (germline): DFQATT, SNEGSKA (reference sequence). The CDR3 loop reads CSGEGENTGELFF.

The J gene is TRBJ1-1, the V gene TRBV5-1. This CDR3 has 14 amino acids. Germline CDR1 and CDR2: SGHRS and YFSETQ. The chain's CDR3 is CASSLERINTEAFF. Full variable domain (remainder filled in from reference TRBV5-1 and TRBJ1-1): KAGVTQTPRYLIKTRGQQVTLSCSPISGHRSVSWYQQTPGQGLQFLFEYFSETQRNKGNFPGRFSGRQFSNSRSEMNVSTLELGDSALYLCASSLERINTEAFFGQGTRLTVV.

The chain uses TRBV5-5 and TRBJ2-1. This CDR3 region has 15 residues. The germline V gene has CDR1 SGHKS and CDR2 YYEKEE (reference sequence). This CDR3 is CASSADRGSYNEQFF.

The chain uses TRBV20-1 and TRBJ2-7; TCRdb calls TRBD1, which cannot be checked without DNA. In germline, CDR1 is DFQATT, CDR2 SNEGSKA (reference sequence). This CDR3 comprises 14 residues. The CDR3: CSALLGGAEYEQYF.

This CDR3 is CARSLYGGKSTDTQYF. This chain joins TRBV11-2 and TRBJ2-3. The CDR3 is 16 residues long. Per germline, CDR1 SGHAT and CDR2 FQNNGV.

The chain recombines TRBV19 with TRBJ1-4. Germline CDR1 and CDR2: LNHDA and SQIVND (reference sequence). This CDR3 spans 14 amino acids. This CDR3 reads CASSNDATNEKLFF.

This chain joins TRBV4-3 and TRBJ2-1; the D call of TRBD1 rests on TCRdb alone, since no DNA is present to check it. Germline V lookup: CDR1 LGHNA, CDR2 YSLEER. The length of the CDR3 is 18 residues. CDR3: CASSQEGSPVSSYNEQFF.